Detailed here is one TCR beta chain. Its antigen is not identified. Trimming left V 1 base short and J 9 bases short, with 16 bases between. The length of the CDR3 is 16 residues. The germline V gene has CDR1 PRHDT and CDR2 FYEKMQ (reference sequence). This entry is derived from a study of early T cells in non-severe SARS-CoV-2 infection. Study context: Chains were unpaired, as sequencing was done on bulk RNA from unsorted whole blood. Notes on the study in general: Matches to VDJdb favored anti-spike CD8 responses and missed private and CD4 specificities.

Unique molecular identifier tags were affixed to discrete cDNA molecules. TCRdb re-derived calls from the 5' RACE reads in MiXCR, one entry per CDR3 protein. The sample contains approximately 80,000 distinct CDR3 sequences, 11% of which appear only once. This specimen was whole blood, taken at baseline. The chain carries TRBV13 and TRBJ1-6, with D tentatively TRBD1 (6 bases). This sequence was found in an adult who was a healthcare worker with PCR-confirmed SARS-CoV-2 infection or an uninfected control (not recorded which). CDR3 DNA sequence: TGTGCCAGCAGCTTAGAGGGGGGGGAAGGCGCTTCACCCCTCCACTTT. Its translation: CASSLEGGEGASPLHF.